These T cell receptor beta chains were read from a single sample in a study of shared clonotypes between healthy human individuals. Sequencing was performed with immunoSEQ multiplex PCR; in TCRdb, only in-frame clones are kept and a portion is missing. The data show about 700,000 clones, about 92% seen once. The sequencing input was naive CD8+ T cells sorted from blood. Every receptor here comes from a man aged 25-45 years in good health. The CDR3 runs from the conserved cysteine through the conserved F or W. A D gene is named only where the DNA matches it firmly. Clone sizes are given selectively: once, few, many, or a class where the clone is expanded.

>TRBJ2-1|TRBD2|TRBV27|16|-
TGTGCCAGCAGTTTAGGCAGGGGACTAGCGGCGATTGAGCAGTTCTTC
CASSLGRGLAAIEQFF
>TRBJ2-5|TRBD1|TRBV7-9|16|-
TGTGCCAGCAACTCAGCTGACAGGGCCTACCAAGAGACCCAGTACTTC
CASNSADRAYQETQYF
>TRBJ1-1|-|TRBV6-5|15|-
TGTGCCAGCAGTTACGCTTCAACACCGGGCCCTGAAGCTTTCTTT
CASSYASTPGPEAFF
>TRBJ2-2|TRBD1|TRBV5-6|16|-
TGTGCCAGCAGCTTGTACCAGGGGGCGAACACCGGGGAGCTGTTTTTT
CASSLYQGANTGELFF
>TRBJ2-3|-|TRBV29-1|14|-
TGCAGCGTTGAACGGGCAGGGAACACAGATACGCAGTATTTT
CSVERAGNTDTQYF
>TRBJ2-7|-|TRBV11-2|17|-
TGTGCCAGCAGCTTACAACTGATCCGGGACGGAGCCTACGAGCAGTACTTC
CASSLQLIRDGAYEQYF
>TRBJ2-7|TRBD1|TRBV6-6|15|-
TGTGCCAGCAGTTTGACAGGGCCCGGCTTCTACGAGCAGTACTTC
CASSLTGPGFYEQYF
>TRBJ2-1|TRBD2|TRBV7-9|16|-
TGTGCCAGCAGTGGACTAGTCGGTAGCTCCTACAATGAGCAGTTCTTC
CASSGLVGSSYNEQFF
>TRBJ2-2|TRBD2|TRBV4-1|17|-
TGCGCCAGCAGCCAAGATGGCACGGGAGGAGTCACCGGGGAGCTGTTTTTT
CASSQDGTGGVTGELFF
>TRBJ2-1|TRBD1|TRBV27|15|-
TGTGCCAGCAGTTTCGGGCAGGGGGCCTACAATGAGCAGTTCTTC
CASSFGQGAYNEQFF
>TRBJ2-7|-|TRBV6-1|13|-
TGTGCCAGCAGTGAGGGCAGCTTCTACGAGCAGTACTTC
CASSEGSFYEQYF
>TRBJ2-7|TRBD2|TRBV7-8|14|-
TGTGCCAGCAGCTTAGCTAGCGGGCTCTACGAGCAGTACTTC
CASSLASGLYEQYF
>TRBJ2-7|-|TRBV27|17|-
TGTGCCAGCAGTCATCTGCGTGACAGACTAGTGCCGTACGAGCAGTACTTC
CASSHLRDRLVPYEQYF
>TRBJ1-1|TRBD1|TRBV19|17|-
TGTGCCAGTAGTAGAGCTCTAATTGGACAGGGTCGTACTGAAGCTTTCTTT
CASSRALIGQGRTEAFF
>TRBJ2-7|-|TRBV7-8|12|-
TGTGCCAGCAGCTTATACGGCTCATGGCCTGCCTTC
CASSLYGSWPAF
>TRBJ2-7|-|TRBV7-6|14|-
TGTGCCAGCAGCTGGACTCTGGATTCTTACGAGCAGTACTTC
CASSWTLDSYEQYF
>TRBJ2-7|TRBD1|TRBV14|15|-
TGTGCCAGCAGCCCTACTGGGGACAGGGTACCCGAGCAGTACTTC
CASSPTGDRVPEQYF
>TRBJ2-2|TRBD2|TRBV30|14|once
TGTGCCTGGCAAAGCGGGAGTATTGGCGGGGAGCTGTTTTTT
CAWQSGSIGGELFF
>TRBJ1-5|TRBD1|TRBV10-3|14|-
TGTGCCATCAAGGGACAGGGGTCGGATCAGCCCCAGCATTTT
CAIKGQGSDQPQHF
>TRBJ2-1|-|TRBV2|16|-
TGTGCCAGCAGTGGACAGTCAGGGCTTCGGTGGAATGAGCAGTTCTTC
CASSGQSGLRWNEQFF
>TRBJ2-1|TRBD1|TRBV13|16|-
TGTGCCAGCAGCTTAGAGGACAGGGGGAACTACAATGAGCAGTTCTTC
CASSLEDRGNYNEQFF
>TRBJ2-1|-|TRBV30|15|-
TGTGCCTGGAGTGTAAGCGGAGGCTCCTACAATGAGCAGTTCTTC
CAWSVSGGSYNEQFF
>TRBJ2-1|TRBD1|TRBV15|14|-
TGTGCCACCAGCGGCGGACAGGGGGGCGATGAGCAGTTCTTC
CATSGGQGGDEQFF
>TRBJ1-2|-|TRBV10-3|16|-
TGTGCCATCAGTGAGTCGACTGAGGGACTCGAGTATGGCTACACCTTC
CAISESTEGLEYGYTF
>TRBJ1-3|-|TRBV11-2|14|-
TGTGCCAGCAGCTTTGGGCAGGGTGTAAACACCATATATTTT
CASSFGQGVNTIYF
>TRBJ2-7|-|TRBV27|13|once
TGTGCCAGCAGTTTATTTGGCGGATACGAGCAGTACTTC
CASSLFGGYEQYF
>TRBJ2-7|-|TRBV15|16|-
TGTGCCACCTCGGTTGGCAACAGGGTGGGGGGCTACGAGCAGTACTTC
CATSVGNRVGGYEQYF
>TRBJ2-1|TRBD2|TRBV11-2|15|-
TGTGCCATCACTTTCGCGGGAGGGCCCTCACATGAGCAGTTCTTC
CAITFAGGPSHEQFF
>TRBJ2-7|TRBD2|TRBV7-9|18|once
TGTGCCAGCAGCTCCCCGGCTAGCGGCGATGCTGTCTCCTACGAGCAGTACTTC
CASSSPASGDAVSYEQYF
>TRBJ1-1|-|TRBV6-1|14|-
TGTGCCAGTTCCAGGGTGGGGTGGGACACTGAAGCTTTCTTT
CASSRVGWDTEAFF
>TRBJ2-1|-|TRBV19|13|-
TGTGCCAGTAGCCACGGCGGTGACAATGAGCAGTTCTTC
CASSHGGDNEQFF
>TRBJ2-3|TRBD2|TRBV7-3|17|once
TGTGCCAGCAGCCCGGGGACTAGCGGGAGGGCCTTATATACGCAGTATTTT
CASSPGTSGRALYTQYF
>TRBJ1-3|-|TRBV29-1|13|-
TGCAGCGTTGAAGTAGGGAGAGAAAACACCATATATTTT
CSVEVGRENTIYF
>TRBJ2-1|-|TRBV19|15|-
TGTGCCAGTAGTCCGGACAGCGGGATCTACAATGAGCAGTTCTTC
CASSPDSGIYNEQFF